This TCR beta chain was identified in a study of CD8 T cells in Susac syndrome. After extraction with the RNeasy kit, roughly 0.45 to 1 ug of the RNA was reverse transcribed using random hexamers. TCRdb re-called the immunoSEQ multiplex PCR reads with MiXCR, one entry per CDR3 protein. The sample consists of around 300,000 distinct CDR3 sequences, under 95% of them appearing once. The CDR3 spans 10 residues. V lost 7 bases, J lost 3 bases, and 6 bases lay in between. Germline assignment: CDR1 SQVTM and CDR2 ANQGSEA. This clonotype occurred a few times. The sample taken for sequencing was CD4+ T cells from PBMCs. The clonotype was recovered from a human donor with multiple sclerosis. The J gene is TRBJ2-5, the V gene TRBV29-1; D unclear. The CDR3, as DNA: TGCAGCGGCGGAGAAGAGACCCAGTACTTC. The encoded protein is CSGGEETQYF.